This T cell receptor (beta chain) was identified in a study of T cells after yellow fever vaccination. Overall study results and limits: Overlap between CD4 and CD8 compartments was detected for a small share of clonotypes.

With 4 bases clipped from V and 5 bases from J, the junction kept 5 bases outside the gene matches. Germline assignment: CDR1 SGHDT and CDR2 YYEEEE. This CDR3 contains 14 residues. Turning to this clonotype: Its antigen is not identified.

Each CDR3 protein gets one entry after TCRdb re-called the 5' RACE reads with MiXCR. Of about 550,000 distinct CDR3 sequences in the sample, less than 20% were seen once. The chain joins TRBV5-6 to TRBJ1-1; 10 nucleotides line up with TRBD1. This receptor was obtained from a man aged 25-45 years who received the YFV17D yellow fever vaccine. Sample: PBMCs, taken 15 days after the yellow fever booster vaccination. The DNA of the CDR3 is TGTGCCAGCAGCCGATGGGACAGGGGAACTGAAGCTTTCTTT. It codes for CASSRWDRGTEAFF.